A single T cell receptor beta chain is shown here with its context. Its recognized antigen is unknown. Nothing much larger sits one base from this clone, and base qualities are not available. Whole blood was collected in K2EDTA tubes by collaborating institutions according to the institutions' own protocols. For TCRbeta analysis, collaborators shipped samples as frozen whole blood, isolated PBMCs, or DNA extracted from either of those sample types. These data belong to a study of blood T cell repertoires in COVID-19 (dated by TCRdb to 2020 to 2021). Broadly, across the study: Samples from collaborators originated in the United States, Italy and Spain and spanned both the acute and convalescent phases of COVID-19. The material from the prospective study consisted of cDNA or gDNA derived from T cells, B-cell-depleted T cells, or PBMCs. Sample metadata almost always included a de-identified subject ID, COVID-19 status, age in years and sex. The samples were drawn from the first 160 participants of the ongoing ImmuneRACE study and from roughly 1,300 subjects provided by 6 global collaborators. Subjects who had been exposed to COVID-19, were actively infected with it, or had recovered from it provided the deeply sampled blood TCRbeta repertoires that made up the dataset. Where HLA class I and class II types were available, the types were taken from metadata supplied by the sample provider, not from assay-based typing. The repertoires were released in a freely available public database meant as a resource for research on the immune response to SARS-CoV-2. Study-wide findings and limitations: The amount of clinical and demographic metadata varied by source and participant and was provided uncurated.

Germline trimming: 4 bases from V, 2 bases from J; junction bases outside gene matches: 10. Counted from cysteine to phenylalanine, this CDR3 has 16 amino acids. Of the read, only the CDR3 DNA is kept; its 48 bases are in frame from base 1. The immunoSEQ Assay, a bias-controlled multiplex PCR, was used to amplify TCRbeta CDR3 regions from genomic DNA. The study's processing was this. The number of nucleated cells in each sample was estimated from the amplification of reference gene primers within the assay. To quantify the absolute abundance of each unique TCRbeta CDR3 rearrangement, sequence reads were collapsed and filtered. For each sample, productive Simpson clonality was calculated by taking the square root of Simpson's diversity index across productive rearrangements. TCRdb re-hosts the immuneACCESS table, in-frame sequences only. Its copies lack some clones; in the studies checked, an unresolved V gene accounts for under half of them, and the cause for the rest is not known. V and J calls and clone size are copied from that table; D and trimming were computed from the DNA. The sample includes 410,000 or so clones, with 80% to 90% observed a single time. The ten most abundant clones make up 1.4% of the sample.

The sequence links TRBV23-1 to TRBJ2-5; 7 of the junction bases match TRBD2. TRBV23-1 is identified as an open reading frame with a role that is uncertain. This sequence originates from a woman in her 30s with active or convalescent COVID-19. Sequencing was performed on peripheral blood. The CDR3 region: CASSRPAGRRQETQYF. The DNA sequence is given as TGCGCCAGCAGTCGCCCAGCGGGGAGGAGGCAAGAGACCCAGTACTTC.